These 5 T cell receptor beta chains were all obtained from the same sample, sequenced in a study of blood T cell repertoires in COVID-19. Generated by immunoSEQ multiplex PCR, the TCRdb table keeps only in-frame clones and is missing some. Among approximately 400,000 clones listed, roughly 80% were seen once. The sequencing sample was made of peripheral blood. All receptors derive from a human donor with acute or convalescent COVID-19. The donor label of this sample is uncertain.

The chain carries TRBV2 and TRBJ2-7, with 13 bases that match TRBD2. The CDR3 is 14 residues long. Per the germline V gene, CDR1 is SNHLY and CDR2 is FYNNEI. The V segment lost 9 bases and the J segment 3 bases; nucleotides outside the gene matches: 5. CDR3 coding DNA: TGTGCCAGGGGGAGGACTAGCGGGGGCTACGAGCAGTACTTC. Its protein is CARGRTSGGYEQYF.

This clone was found a few times. The chain combines TRBV12-3 or TRBV12-4 with TRBJ1-1; no reliable D call. This CDR3 spans 13 amino acids. Trimming shortened V by 3 bases and J by 9 bases, and 14 bases separated the two germline ends. CDR3 region: CASSFGVRSKAFF. In DNA, the CDR3 is TGTGCCAGCAGTTTCGGTGTGCGTTCTAAAGCTTTCTTT.

A few counts support this clone. This chain uses TRBV30 with TRBJ2-2, with 12 bases that match TRBD2. The germline CDR1 and CDR2 sequences are GTSNPN and SVGIG (reference sequence). CDR3 length: 16 residues. Trimming cost V 7 bases and J 4 bases; bases outside gene matches: 10. The CDR3 DNA sequence: TGTGCCTACTTCCCCCGACTAGCGGGGGCCACCGGGGAGCTGTTTTTT. This translates into CAYFPRLAGATGELFF.

The chain carries TRBV18 and TRBJ2-7; 9 nucleotides match TRBD1. V gave up 2 bases and J gave up 6 bases; unmatched junction bases: 14. The CDR3 loop spans 17 amino acids. CDR1 is KGHSH, CDR2 LQKENI, per germline. The CDR3 loop is CASSPGLATGGYAEQYF. CDR3 DNA: TGTGCCAGCTCACCAGGGTTGGCGACAGGGGGTTACGCCGAGCAGTACTTC.

The DNA of the CDR3 is TGTGCCAGCAGTTACGTCGCGAGCTCCTATAATTCACCCCTCCACTTT. This encodes CASSYVASSYNSPLHF. The chain employs TRBV6-5 and TRBJ1-6; no clear D. The length of the CDR3 is 16 residues. Germline loops: CDR1 MNHEY, CDR2 SVGAGI. V was clipped by 2 bases and J by 0 bases, with 8 bases between them.